This T cell receptor beta chain was recovered during a study of OX40 agonist ivuxolimab in advanced cancers. Study in general: In this cohort, patients received ivuxolimab, an agonistic anti-OX40 (CD134) antibody.

The method was immunoSEQ multiplex PCR; TCRdb's version includes in-frame clones alone and lacks a portion of them. The table shows 60,000 to 95,000 clones, with around 86% occurring only once. The sequencing used CD4+ or CD8+ T cells sorted from blood, collected in a trial of the OX40 agonist ivuxolimab. The clonotype was recovered from an adult with an advanced solid tumor such as melanoma, head and neck, liver or kidney cancer.

CDR3 residues: CASSFPGLNTGELFF. CDR3 DNA sequence: TGCGCCAGCAGCTTCCCGGGGTTGAACACCGGGGAGCTGTTTTTT. V gene TRBV5-1 combines with J gene TRBJ2-2, with a possible D match to TRBD2 (5 bases). In germline, CDR1 is SGHRS, CDR2 YFSETQ. This CDR3 has 15 residues. V was cut by 2 bases and J by 1 base, with 9 bases left in between.